A selection of T cell receptor beta chains follows, all from one sample in a study of cytomegalovirus exposure and HLA in healthy donors. Measured with immunoSEQ multiplex PCR; TCRdb has only the in-frame clones, and not every one. Here the sample spans some 160,000 clones, approximately 90% being singletons. Material for sequencing was PBMCs. The source is a man aged 18 to 30 in good health and CMV-seronegative. Each CDR3 is given without its conserved first and last residue.

10	TRBJ1-4	TRBV6-5	ASSYLNEKLF
12	TRBJ1-1	TRBV7-6	ASSLRGQDTEAF
14	TRBJ2-1	TRBV7-9	ASSLVVGGPRNEQF
9	TRBJ2-7	TRBV21-1	ASPGLYEQY
13	TRBJ2-7	TRBV5-1	ASSATRGFRNEQY
13	TRBJ2-2	TRBV18	ASGRSSGVTGELF
11	TRBJ2-2	TRBV10-3	AISAGNTGELF
14	TRBJ1-2	TRBV5-1	ASSAGQGEGIYGYT
13	TRBJ2-7	TRBV28	ASSPSSGASYEQY
11	TRBJ1-2	TRBV5-4	ASSSAGFEGYT
12	TRBJ2-1	TRBV6-1	ASSGGRFGNEQF
14	TRBJ1-1	TRBV27	ASREWRGSENTEAF
14	TRBJ2-7	TRBV28	ASSLYPGQGANEQY
12	TRBJ1-2	TRBV5-6	ASSLGGTGGGYT
13	TRBJ2-1	TRBV5-6	ASLQSPSSYNEQF
15	TRBJ2-5	TRBV5-4	ASSFGLAGDTGETQY
12	TRBJ1-1	TRBV11-2	ASSLRKPEEEAF
13	TRBJ2-1	TRBV7-9	ASSLGWASPHEQF
13	TRBJ2-3	TRBV18	ASSPVGGEADTQY
12	TRBJ1-2	TRBV30	AWSVAGTGDGYT
10	TRBJ1-2	TRBV5-6	ASSSYSYGYT
11	TRBJ1-2	TRBV14	ASSQVYSYGYT
15	TRBJ1-2	TRBV7-9	ASSLARGQVTNYGYT
10	TRBJ1-2	TRBV19	ASSIQNNGYT
12	TRBJ2-7	TRBV7-2	ASTWAGGSYEQY
12	TRBJ2-3	TRBV5-1	ASSFYYGTDTQY
13	TRBJ1-4	TRBV6-5	ASSSDRDTGEKLF
15	TRBJ2-6	TRBV4-3	ASSQAPAGSGANVLT
13	TRBJ2-3	TRBV6-6	ASSYWREVADTQY
13	TRBJ1-6	TRBV30	AWSSLGSYNSPLH
16	TRBJ2-1	TRBV4-3	ASSQDLGPNTFYNEQF
12	TRBJ2-5	TRBV28	ASSRDSSQETQY
13	TRBJ1-2	TRBV18	ASSPLDRERDGYT
12	TRBJ2-4	TRBV28	ASSPGQAKNIQY
13	TRBJ2-5	TRBV19	ASSIGLAGVETQY
13	TRBJ2-7	TRBV29-1	SVAGLAGFSYEQY
11	TRBJ2-7	TRBV18	ASSPGGTYEQY
12	TRBJ2-1	TRBV27	ASSFGGAFVEQF
12	TRBJ2-7	TRBV6-1	ASSSGRTLYEQY
13	TRBJ2-1	TRBV5-4	ASSPSRPGGDEQF
17	TRBJ1-2	TRBV27	ASTPSVGPTLEGASGYT
14	TRBJ1-5	TRBV2	ASSLGGTGGDQPQH
9	TRBJ2-4	TRBV6-5	ASREKNIQY
13	TRBJ2-1	TRBV5-1	ASSGGGTGNNEQF
12	TRBJ2-3	TRBV6-5	ASSLAGGADTQY
12	TRBJ2-7	TRBV7-2	ASSLIAGSYEQY
13	TRBJ2-1	TRBV27	ASSKGQGGLDEQF
9	TRBJ1-4	TRBV2	ASSRDNGLF
14	TRBJ1-4	TRBV6-5	ASSSSYRGRAAKLF
11	TRBJ1-1	TRBV2	ASSPTGLREAF
13	TRBJ1-5	TRBV6-5	ASSPVSEHDQPQH
12	TRBJ1-4	TRBV6-1	ASSRQDLNEKLF
14	TRBJ2-2	TRBV18	ASSPVGEPNTGELF
11	TRBJ2-1	TRBV2	ASRRGLAGEQF
16	TRBJ2-1	TRBV14	ASSLRSGTGGRGNEQF
14	TRBJ1-3	TRBV5-1	ASSLAGGFSGNTIY
16	TRBJ1-6	TRBV27	ASSRRAPGQGRNSPLH
16	TRBJ2-7	TRBV28	ASSRRRGEASGTREQY
14	TRBJ2-1	TRBV27	ASRETGLAILNEQF